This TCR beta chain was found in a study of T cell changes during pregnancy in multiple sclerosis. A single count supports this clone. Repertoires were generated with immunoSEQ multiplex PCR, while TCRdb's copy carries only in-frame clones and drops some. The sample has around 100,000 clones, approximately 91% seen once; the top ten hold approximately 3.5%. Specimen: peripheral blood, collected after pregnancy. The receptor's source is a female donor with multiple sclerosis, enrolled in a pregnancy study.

DNA of the CDR3: TGCGCCAGCAGCTGGCGGGTTAATGAGCAGTTCTTC. This translates into CASSWRVNEQFF. The rearrangement links TRBV5-1 to TRBJ2-1, with D perhaps TRBD2 (5 bases). The V end was cut by 3 bases, the J end by 7 bases, with 8 bases between. The CDR3 loop spans 12 amino acids. Germline V gene sequence: CDR1 SGHRS, CDR2 YFSETQ. The full variable domain, completed using reference TRBV5-1 and TRBJ2-1, is KAGVTQTPRYLIKTRGQQVTLSCSPISGHRSVSWYQQTPGQGLQFLFEYFSETQRNKGNFPGRFSGRQFSNSRSEMNVSTLELGDSALYLCASSWRVNEQFFGPGTRLTVL.